This record looks at one TCR beta chain sequence and its context. Its antigen is undetermined. Treatment meaning: roughly 11-day PBMC culture with coronavirus spike peptide pools or control peptides (ViraFEST assay). Before TCRs were sequenced, ViraFEST expanded antigen-specific T cells with peptide pools. With the Oncomine TCR Beta short-read assay, DNA from cultured CD4+ T cells was sequenced. TCRdb recomputed calls from the PCR reads with MiXCR, one row per CDR3 protein. This sample has some 11,000 distinct CDR3 sequences, with 32% found just once. The data derive from a study of vaccination and CD4 T cells after COVID-19. Germline V gives CDR1 DFQATT, CDR2 SNEGSKA (reference sequence). CDR3 size: 11 residues. V lost 3 bases and J lost 12, with 12 bases in between.

The input for sequencing was CD4+ T cells from blood, cultured in vitro, taken after SARS-CoV-2 vaccination. J is TRBJ2-1 and V is TRBV20-1; D remains ambiguous. This receptor was taken from a human donor who had recovered from COVID-19. CDR3 DNA sequence: TGCAGTGCTAGCCCCGTCTGGGGGCAGTTCTTC. Translating it yields CSASPVWGQFF.